In its sample, the clone carrying this T cell receptor beta chain was seen a few times. Its antigen is unidentified. Sequence at one end of the junction differs from germline and may be a read error. This CDR3 region has 14 residues. CDR1 SEHNR and CDR2 FQNEAQ come from the germline V gene (reference sequence). This sample was taken from a study of T-cell memory formation after mild COVID-19. Study details: Largely, the TCR clusters proved donor specific. The study's findings and limits: The study found contracting CD4+ clones mainly in CM and EM and contracting CD8+ clones in EMRA.

MiXCR, applied by TCRdb to the 5' RACE reads, yields one record per CDR3 protein. The sample shows under 450,000 distinct CDR3 sequences, roughly 20% of them seen only once. Material: PBMCs or a T cell subset sorted from them (not recorded which). The clonotype comes from a man between 18 and 29 years old who had mild COVID-19 (a few samples of this study predate the infection). Cell type and time point are not known. The chain is built from TRBV7-9 and TRBJ2-3, with 8 bases that match TRBD1. CDR3 in amino acids: CAGSADRGTDTQYF. CDR3 DNA: TGTGCCGGCAGCGCGGACAGGGGCACAGATACGCAGTATTTT.